Presented here are 8 T cell receptor beta chains from one specimen sequenced in a study of cytomegalovirus exposure and HLA in healthy donors. Vbeta (60) and Jbeta (13) primers were used in the PCR. Sequencing used immunoSEQ multiplex PCR; TCRdb keeps in-frame clones, though not all of them. The repertoire holds fewer than 250,000 clones, with over 75% as singletons. The sequencing sample was made of PBMCs. All receptors come from a young man in good health and CMV-seronegative.

In nucleotides, the CDR3 is TGTGCCAGCAGCTCCCGGGGGGGACTACCAAGTGGGGCAGATACGCAGTATTTT. The encoded protein is CASSSRGGLPSGADTQYF. This rearrangement joins TRBV11-1 to TRBJ2-3; TRBD2 matches at 8 bases. With V trimmed by 4 bases and J by 4 bases, 16 bases remained unmatched. CDR1 and CDR2 from the germline V gene are SGHAT and FQDESV (reference sequence). The CDR3 runs 18 residues. The full variable domain, its missing parts supplied by reference TRBV11-1 and TRBJ2-3, is EAEVAQSPRYKITEKSQAVAFWCDPISGHATLYWYRQILGQGPELLVQFQDESVVDDSQLPKDRFSAERLKGVDSTLKIQPAELGDSAMYLCASSSRGGLPSGADTQYFGPGTRLTVL.

This chain uses TRBV5-4 with TRBJ2-5; D possibly corresponds to TRBD1 (6 bases). The CDR3 is made up of 16 amino acids. Germline assignment: CDR1 SGHNT and CDR2 YYREEE (reference sequence). Trimming removed 0 bases at V and 4 bases at J, with 16 bases between. CDR3 residues: CASSLGPTGRGETQYF. In DNA form, the CDR3 reads TGTGCCAGCAGCTTGGGGCCAACAGGGCGAGGAGAGACCCAGTACTTC.

The J gene is TRBJ2-3, the V gene TRBV4-3, with D perhaps matching TRBD1 (5 bases). Between the trimmed V and J ends, which lost 2 bases and 5 bases, there was a span of 5 bases. The CDR3 spans 12 residues. Germline-derived CDR1 and CDR2 are LGHNA and YSLEER. The CDR3 loop is CASSQRGDTQYF. The CDR3 bases are TGCGCCAGCAGCCAAAGGGGAGATACGCAGTATTTT.

This chain links TRBV4-3 with TRBJ2-3; 13 bases agree with TRBD2. V dropped 5 bases and J dropped 5; count of bases not matched to a gene: 4. Germline CDR1 and CDR2: LGHNA and YSLEER. This CDR3 is 15 amino acids long. This CDR3 reads CASSARLAGGDTQYF. In nucleotides, the CDR3 is TGCGCCAGCAGCGCCAGACTAGCGGGGGGAGATACGCAGTATTTT.

This CDR3 is CASSLTGSNTEAFF. The CDR3 DNA reads TGTGCCAGCAGTTTGACAGGTTCGAACACTGAAGCTTTCTTT. The gene calls are TRBV28 and TRBJ1-1; tentative D call: TRBD1 (6 bases). Germline assignment: CDR1 MDHEN and CDR2 SYDVKM. V was shortened by 3 bases and J by 1 base, with 9 bases between the two germline ends. The CDR3 has 14 residues. Combining the CDR3 with reference TRBV28 and TRBJ1-1 gives the whole variable domain DVKVTQSSRYLVKRTGEKVFLECVQDMDHENMFWYRQDPGLGLRLIYFSYDVKMKEKGDIPEGYSVSREKKERFSLILESASTNQTSMYLCASSLTGSNTEAFFGQGTRLTVV.

This chain connects TRBV5-1 to TRBJ1-2; D ambiguous. The CDR3 loop spans 14 amino acids. Trimming shortened V by 0 bases and J by 3 bases, and 9 bases separated the two germline ends. Germline V gene data show CDR1 as SGHRS and CDR2 as YFSETQ. The CDR3 is CASSLGQADYGYTF. Written as DNA, the CDR3 is TGCGCCAGCAGCTTGGGTCAGGCTGACTATGGCTACACCTTC.

This chain connects TRBV11-2 to TRBJ2-1; D may be TRBD2 (5 bases). The ends were cut back, 4 bases at V and 10 bases at J, with 17 bases in the middle. CDR1 is SGHAT and CDR2 is FQNNGV in the germline V gene. This CDR3 has 14 residues. The CDR3, as DNA: TGTGCCAGCAGCTCGCCCGGCGGAGGCAGGGAGCAGTTCTTC. This sequence encodes CASSSPGGGREQFF.

The chain has TRBV5-1 and TRBJ2-1; 9 bases fit TRBD2. There are 15 residues in the CDR3. V trimming: 0 bases; J trimming: 6 bases; junction bases outside the gene matches: 4. Germline-derived CDR1 and CDR2 are SGHRS and YFSETQ. This CDR3 reads CASSLGGLAFNEQFF. CDR3 coding DNA: TGCGCCAGCAGCTTGGGGGGACTAGCCTTCAATGAGCAGTTCTTC.